These 10 T cell receptor beta chains originate from one sample sequenced in a study of blood T cell repertoires in COVID-19. Profiling relied on immunoSEQ multiplex PCR, and the TCRdb table lists in-frame clones only, not all of them. The sample has roughly 250,000 clones, 87% seen once. The sequenced material came from PBMCs or T cells enriched from blood (not recorded which). Source of these receptors: a woman aged 30 to 39 with acute COVID-19.

The chain couples TRBV10-2 to TRBJ2-3; D gene ambiguous. The CDR3 consists of 10 residues. The V end lost 11 bases, the J end lost 6 bases, and 9 bases lay between the germline ends. CDR1 and CDR2 (germline): WSHSY, SAAADI. The CDR3 nucleotides read TGCGCCTCGGAGTGGGATACGCAGTATTTT. Translating gives CASEWDTQYF.

This clone was detected only a few times. The chain carries TRBV7-8 and TRBJ1-4; no definite D call. The CDR3 has 16 residues. V gave up 0 bases and J gave up 7 bases, with 15 bases separating them. Germline lookup yields CDR1 SGHVS and CDR2 FQNEAQ. The CDR3 region is CASSLAHRLGGEKLFF. CDR3 bases: TGTGCCAGCAGCTTAGCGCACCGTCTGGGAGGTGAAAAACTGTTTTTT.

V usage is TRBV19 and J usage is TRBJ1-6, with D uncertain. V dropped 11 bases and J dropped 14 bases, with 13 bases sitting between them. From germline, CDR1 is LNHDA and CDR2 SQIVND (reference sequence). This CDR3 is 10 amino acids long. CDR3 residues: CASRGLSLHF. As DNA, the CDR3 is TGTGCCTCACGAGGGCTATCCCTCCACTTT.

The genes are TRBV30 and TRBJ1-5, with D maybe TRBD1 (5 bases). Germline CDR1 reads GTSNPN; CDR2 reads SVGIG (reference sequence). The CDR3 contains 14 residues. With 0 bases removed from V and 6 bases from J, the gap between germline ends came to 12 bases. DNA of the CDR3: TGTGCCTGGAGTGTACCGGGGGAGCCTCAGCCCCAGCATTTT. It yields the protein CAWSVPGEPQPQHF.

This sequence joins TRBV19 and TRBJ1-6, with 9 bases fitting TRBD1. CDR3 length: 16 amino acids. Germline V gene lookup returns CDR1 LNHDA and CDR2 SQIVND (reference sequence). V was clipped by 6 bases and J by 3 bases; unmatched bases: 6. The CDR3 loop is CASSLQGANYNSPLHF. CDR3 DNA sequence: TGTGCCAGTAGCCTACAGGGGGCCAACTATAATTCACCCCTCCACTTT.

The sample holds one count of this clone. This rearrangement joins TRBV24-1 to TRBJ2-1, with D tentatively TRBD1 (6 bases). V gave up 0 bases and J gave up 7 bases, with 6 bases separating them. CDR1 and CDR2 from the germline V gene are KGHDR and SFDVKD. The CDR3 extends over 13 amino acids. This chain's CDR3 is CATSDLQGNEQFF. The CDR3 DNA follows: TGTGCCACCAGTGATTTGCAGGGGAATGAGCAGTTCTTC.

The J gene is TRBJ2-7, the V gene TRBV11-3; TRBD1 agrees at 7 bases. This CDR3 has 12 amino acids. CDR1 is SGHNT and CDR2 is YENEEA in the germline V gene. After removal of 5 bases from V and 3 bases from J, the junction contained 1 base not matched to a gene. DNA of the CDR3: TGTGCCAGCAGCCGGGACAGCTACGAGCAGTACTTC. Translated, it gives CASSRDSYEQYF.

CDR3 sequence reads: CASSQDLAGSNEQFF. DNA of the CDR3: TGCGCCAGCAGCCAAGATCTAGCGGGGAGCAATGAGCAGTTCTTC. V gene TRBV4-1 combines with J gene TRBJ2-1; 9 nucleotides match TRBD2. The CDR3 is 15 amino acids. The V segment lost 0 bases and the J segment 6 bases; nucleotides outside the gene matches: 3. CDR1 and CDR2 (germline): MGHRA, YSYEKL.

The rearrangement joins TRBV4-3 to TRBJ2-7; 10 bases agree with TRBD1. The germline gives CDR1 LGHNA, CDR2 YSLEER. J lost 2 bases, V lost 4 bases, and 5 bases had no gene match. This CDR3 spans 15 amino acids. CDR3 protein: CASSPGTGDAYEQYF. CDR3 sequence (DNA): TGCGCCAGCAGCCCCGGGACAGGGGATGCCTACGAGCAGTACTTC.

The genes are TRBV6-5 and TRBJ2-5; 8 bases line up with TRBD2. This CDR3 is built from 16 residues. J was trimmed by 4 bases and V by 4 bases; bases with no gene match: 11. The germline V gene has CDR1 MNHEY and CDR2 SVGAGI. CDR3 amino acids: CASSSSGGAGGETQYF. In nucleotides, the CDR3 is TGTGCCAGCAGTTCCAGCGGGGGCGCAGGCGGAGAGACCCAGTACTTC.